This T cell receptor beta chain stems from a study of OX40 agonist ivuxolimab in advanced cancers. For the study at large: Administration of intravenous ivuxolimab to patients occurred every 2 weeks at 0.01 to 10 mg/kg. Patients receiving dose escalation had hepatocellular carcinoma, melanoma, renal cell or head and neck cancer. The study's findings and limits: Expansion of clones was among the lowest in partial responders at 0.1-3.0 mg/kg. Within 6 weeks, CD4+ and CD8+ blood T cells expanded clonally at 0.1 to 3.0 mg/kg.

The method was immunoSEQ multiplex PCR; TCRdb's version includes in-frame clones alone and lacks a portion of them. The table includes approximately 49,000 clones, less than 85% detected once. Germline CDR1 SGDLS, CDR2 YYNGEE. The CDR3 covers 13 residues. With 3 bases removed from V and 6 bases from J, the gap between germline ends came to 12 bases. This clone showed up just a few times. Its antigen is not identified. This sequence originates from an adult with an advanced solid tumor such as melanoma, head and neck, liver or kidney cancer. Specimen: CD4+ or CD8+ T cells sorted from blood, collected in a trial of the OX40 agonist ivuxolimab. The rearrangement links TRBV9 to TRBJ1-1; D not resolved. CDR3 DNA sequence: TGTGCCAGCAGCGGGAGTGGTAACGCTGAAGCTTTCTTT. Encoded protein: CASSGSGNAEAFF.